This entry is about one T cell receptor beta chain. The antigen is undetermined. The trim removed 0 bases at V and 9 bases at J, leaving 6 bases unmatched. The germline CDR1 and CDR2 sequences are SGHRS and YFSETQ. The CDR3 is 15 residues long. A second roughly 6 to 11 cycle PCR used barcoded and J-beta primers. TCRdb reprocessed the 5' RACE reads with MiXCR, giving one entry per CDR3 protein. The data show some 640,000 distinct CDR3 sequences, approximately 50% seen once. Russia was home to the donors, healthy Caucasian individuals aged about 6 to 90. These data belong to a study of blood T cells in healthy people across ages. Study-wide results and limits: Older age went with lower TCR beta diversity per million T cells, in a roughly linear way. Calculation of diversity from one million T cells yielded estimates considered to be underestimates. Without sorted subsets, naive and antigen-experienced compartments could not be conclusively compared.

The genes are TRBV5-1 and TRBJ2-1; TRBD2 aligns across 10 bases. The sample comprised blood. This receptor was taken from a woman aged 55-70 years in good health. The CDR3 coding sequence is TGCGCCAGCAGCTTGGCGCTAGCGGGAGAAACTGAGCAGTTCTTC. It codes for CASSLALAGETEQFF. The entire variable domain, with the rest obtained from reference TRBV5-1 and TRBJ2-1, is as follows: KAGVTQTPRYLIKTRGQQVTLSCSPISGHRSVSWYQQTPGQGLQFLFEYFSETQRNKGNFPGRFSGRQFSNSRSEMNVSTLELGDSALYLCASSLALAGETEQFFGPGTRLTVL.